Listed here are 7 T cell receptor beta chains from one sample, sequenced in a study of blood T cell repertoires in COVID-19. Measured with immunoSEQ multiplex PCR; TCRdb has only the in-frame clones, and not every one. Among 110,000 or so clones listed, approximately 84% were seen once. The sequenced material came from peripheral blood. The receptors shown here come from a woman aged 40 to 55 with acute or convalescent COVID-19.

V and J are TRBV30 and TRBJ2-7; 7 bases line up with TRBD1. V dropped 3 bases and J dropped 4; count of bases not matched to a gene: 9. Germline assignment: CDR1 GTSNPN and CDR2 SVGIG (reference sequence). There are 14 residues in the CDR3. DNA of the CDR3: TGTGCCTGGAGCGAGCAGACAGGGCCGTACGAGCAGTACTTC. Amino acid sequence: CAWSEQTGPYEQYF.

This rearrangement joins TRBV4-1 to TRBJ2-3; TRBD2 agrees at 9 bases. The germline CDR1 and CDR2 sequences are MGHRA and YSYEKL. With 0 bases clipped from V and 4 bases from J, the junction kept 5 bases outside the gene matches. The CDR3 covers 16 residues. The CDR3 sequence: CASSQDPGLAADTQYF. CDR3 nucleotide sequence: TGCGCCAGCAGCCAAGATCCGGGACTAGCAGCAGATACGCAGTATTTT.

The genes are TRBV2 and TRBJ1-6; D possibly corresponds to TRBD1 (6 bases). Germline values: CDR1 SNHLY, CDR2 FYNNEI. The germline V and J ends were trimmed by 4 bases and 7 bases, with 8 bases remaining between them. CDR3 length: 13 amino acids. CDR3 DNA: TGTGCCAGCAGTGGGCAGGGGAATTCACCCCTCCACTTT. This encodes CASSGQGNSPLHF.

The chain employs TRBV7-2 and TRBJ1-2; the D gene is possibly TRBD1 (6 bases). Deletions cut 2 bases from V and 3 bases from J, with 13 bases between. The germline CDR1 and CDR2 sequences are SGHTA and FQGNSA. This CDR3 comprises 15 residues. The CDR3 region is CASSLFTGSDYGYTF. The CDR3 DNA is TGTGCCAGCAGCTTATTCACAGGGAGTGACTATGGCTACACCTTC.

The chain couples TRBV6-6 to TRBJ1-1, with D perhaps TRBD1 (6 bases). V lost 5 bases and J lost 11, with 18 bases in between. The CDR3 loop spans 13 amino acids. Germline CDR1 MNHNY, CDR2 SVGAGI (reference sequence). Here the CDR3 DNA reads TGTGCCAGCAGTCCGACAGGTGCAAATTTGGCTTTCTTT. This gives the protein CASSPTGANLAFF.

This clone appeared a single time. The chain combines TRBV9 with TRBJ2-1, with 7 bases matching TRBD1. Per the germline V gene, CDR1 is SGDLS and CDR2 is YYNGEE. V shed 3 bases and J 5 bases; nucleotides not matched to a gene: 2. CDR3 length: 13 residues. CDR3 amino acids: CASSATGNNEQFF. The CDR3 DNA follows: TGTGCCAGCAGCGCGACAGGGAACAATGAGCAGTTCTTC.

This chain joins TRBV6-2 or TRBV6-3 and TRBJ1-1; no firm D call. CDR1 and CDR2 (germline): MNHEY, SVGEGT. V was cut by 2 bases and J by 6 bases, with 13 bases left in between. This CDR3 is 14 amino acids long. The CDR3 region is CASSYPSLAAEAFF. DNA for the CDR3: TGTGCCAGCAGTTACCCGAGCCTAGCCGCTGAAGCTTTCTTT.